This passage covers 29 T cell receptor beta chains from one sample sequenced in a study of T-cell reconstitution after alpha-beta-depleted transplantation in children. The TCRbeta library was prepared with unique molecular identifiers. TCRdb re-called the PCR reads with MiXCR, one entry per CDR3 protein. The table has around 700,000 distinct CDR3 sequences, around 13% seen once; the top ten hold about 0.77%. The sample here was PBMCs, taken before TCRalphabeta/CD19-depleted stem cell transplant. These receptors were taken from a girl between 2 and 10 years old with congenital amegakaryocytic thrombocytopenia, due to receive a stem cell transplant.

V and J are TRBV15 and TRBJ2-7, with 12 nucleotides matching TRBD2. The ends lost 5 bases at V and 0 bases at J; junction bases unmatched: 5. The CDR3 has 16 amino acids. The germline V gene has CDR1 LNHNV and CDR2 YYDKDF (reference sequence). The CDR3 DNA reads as TGTGCCACCAGCCCCGAGACTAGCGGGGGCTCCTACGAGCAGTACTTC. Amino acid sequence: CATSPETSGGSYEQYF.

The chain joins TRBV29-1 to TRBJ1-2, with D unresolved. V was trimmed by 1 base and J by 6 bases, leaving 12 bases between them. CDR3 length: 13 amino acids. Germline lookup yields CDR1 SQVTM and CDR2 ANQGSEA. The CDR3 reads CSVEGVTNDGYTF. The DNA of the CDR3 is TGCAGCGTTGAAGGAGTGACAAACGATGGCTACACCTTC.

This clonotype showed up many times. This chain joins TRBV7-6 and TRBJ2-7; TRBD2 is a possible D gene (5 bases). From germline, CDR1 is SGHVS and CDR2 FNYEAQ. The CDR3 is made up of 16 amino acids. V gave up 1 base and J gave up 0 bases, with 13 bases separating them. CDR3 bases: TGTGCCAGCAGCTTAGGTAGAGCGGATAGCTCCTACGAGCAGTACTTC. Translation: CASSLGRADSSYEQYF.

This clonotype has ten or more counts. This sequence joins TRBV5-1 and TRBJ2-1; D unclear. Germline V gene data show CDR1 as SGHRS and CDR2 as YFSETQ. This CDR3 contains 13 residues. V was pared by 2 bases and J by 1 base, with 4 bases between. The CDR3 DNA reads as TGCGCCAGCAGCTTCATATCCTACAATGAGCAGTTCTTC. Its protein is CASSFISYNEQFF.

CDR3 bases: TGTGCCAGCAGCATAGGGGTAACTTCCGCGGCCGAGCAGTACTTC. It translates to CASSIGVTSAAEQYF. The chain employs TRBV28 and TRBJ2-7; D perhaps matches TRBD1 (5 bases). This CDR3 region has 15 residues. Germline CDR1 and CDR2: MDHEN and SYDVKM. The V end was cut by 6 bases, the J end by 6 bases, with 21 bases between.

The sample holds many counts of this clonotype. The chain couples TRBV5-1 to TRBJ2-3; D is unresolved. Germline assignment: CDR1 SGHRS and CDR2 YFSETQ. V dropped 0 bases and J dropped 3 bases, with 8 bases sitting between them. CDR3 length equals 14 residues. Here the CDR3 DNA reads TGCGCCAGCAGCTTGGATGTCAGGACAGATACGCAGTATTTT. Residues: CASSLDVRTDTQYF.

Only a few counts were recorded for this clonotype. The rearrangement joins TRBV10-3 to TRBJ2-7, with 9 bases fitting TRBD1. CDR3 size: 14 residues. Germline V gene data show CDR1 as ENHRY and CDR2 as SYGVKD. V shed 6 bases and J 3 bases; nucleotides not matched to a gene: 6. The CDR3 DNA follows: TGTGCCATCAGCTCTGGGGACAGGGTCTACGAGCAGTACTTC. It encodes CAISSGDRVYEQYF.

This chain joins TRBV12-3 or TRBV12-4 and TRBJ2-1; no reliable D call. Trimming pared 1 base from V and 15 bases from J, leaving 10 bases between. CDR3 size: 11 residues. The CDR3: CASSLGFTAFF. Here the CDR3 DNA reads TGTGCCAGCAGTTTAGGTTTCACGGCGTTCTTC.

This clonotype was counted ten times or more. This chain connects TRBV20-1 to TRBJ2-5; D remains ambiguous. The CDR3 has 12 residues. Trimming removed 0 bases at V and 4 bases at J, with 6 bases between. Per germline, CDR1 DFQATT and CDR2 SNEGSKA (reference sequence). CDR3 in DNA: TGCAGTGCTAGAGATCCGGGAGAGACCCAGTACTTC. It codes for CSARDPGETQYF.

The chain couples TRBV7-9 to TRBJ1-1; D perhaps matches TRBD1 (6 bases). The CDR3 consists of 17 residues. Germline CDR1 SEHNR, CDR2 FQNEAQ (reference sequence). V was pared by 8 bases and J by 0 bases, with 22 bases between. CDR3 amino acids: CASSGLGTYYMNTEAFF. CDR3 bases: TGTGCCAGCTCAGGGCTCGGGACATATTACATGAACACTGAAGCTTTCTTT.

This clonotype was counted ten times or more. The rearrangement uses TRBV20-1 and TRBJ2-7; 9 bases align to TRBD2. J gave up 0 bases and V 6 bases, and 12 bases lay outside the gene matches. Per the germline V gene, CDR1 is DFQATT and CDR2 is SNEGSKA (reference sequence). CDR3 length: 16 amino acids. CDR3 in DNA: TGCAGTGCCAGGCCGGGACTAGCAATTCACTCCTACGAGCAGTACTTC. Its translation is CSARPGLAIHSYEQYF.

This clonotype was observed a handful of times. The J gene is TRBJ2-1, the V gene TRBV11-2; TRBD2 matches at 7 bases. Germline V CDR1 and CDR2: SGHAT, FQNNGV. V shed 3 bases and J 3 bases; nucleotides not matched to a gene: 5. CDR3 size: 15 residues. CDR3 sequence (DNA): TGTGCCAGCAGCTTGAGCGGGACCTACTACAATGAGCAGTTCTTC. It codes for CASSLSGTYYNEQFF.

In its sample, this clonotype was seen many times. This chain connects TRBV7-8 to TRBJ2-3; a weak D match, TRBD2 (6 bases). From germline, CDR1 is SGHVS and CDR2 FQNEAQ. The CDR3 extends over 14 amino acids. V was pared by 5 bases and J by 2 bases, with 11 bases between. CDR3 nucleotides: TGTGCCAGCAGCAGAGGGGAGGTCACAGATACGCAGTATTTT. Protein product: CASSRGEVTDTQYF.

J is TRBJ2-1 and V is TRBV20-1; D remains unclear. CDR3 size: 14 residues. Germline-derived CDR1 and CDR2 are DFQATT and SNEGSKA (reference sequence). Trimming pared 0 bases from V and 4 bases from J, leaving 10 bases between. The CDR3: CSARDQGAYNEQFF. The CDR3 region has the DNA TGCAGTGCTAGAGATCAAGGAGCTTACAATGAGCAGTTCTTC.

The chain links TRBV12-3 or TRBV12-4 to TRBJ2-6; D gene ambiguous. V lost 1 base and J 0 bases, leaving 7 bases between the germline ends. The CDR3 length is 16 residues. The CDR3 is CASSLGTPSGANVLTF. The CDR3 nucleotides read TGTGCCAGCAGTTTAGGTACTCCCTCTGGGGCCAACGTCCTGACTTTC.

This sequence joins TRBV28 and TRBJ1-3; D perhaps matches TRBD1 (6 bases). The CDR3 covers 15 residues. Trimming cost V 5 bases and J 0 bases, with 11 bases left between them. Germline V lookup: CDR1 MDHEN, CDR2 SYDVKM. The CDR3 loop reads CASSGQLPSGNTIYF. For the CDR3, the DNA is TGTGCCAGCAGTGGACAGCTCCCCTCTGGAAACACCATATATTTT.

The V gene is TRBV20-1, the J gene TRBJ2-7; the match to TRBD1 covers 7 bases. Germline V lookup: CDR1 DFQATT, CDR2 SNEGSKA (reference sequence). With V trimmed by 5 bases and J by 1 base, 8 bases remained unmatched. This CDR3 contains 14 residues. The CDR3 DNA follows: TGCAGTGCTCAAGACAGGGCGTATTCCTACGAGCAGTACTTC. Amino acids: CSAQDRAYSYEQYF.

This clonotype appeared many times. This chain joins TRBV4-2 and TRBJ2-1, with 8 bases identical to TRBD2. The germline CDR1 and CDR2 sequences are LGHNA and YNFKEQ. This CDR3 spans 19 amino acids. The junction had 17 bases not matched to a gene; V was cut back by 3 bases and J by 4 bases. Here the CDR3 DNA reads TGTGCCAGCAGCCAGAGAAGACCTCTAACTAGCGGAAGATACAATGAGCAGTTCTTC. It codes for CASSQRRPLTSGRYNEQFF.

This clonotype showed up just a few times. The CDR3 sequence is CASSWGSSRPGELFF. The CDR3 coding sequence is TGTGCCAGCAGCTGGGGGAGCTCGCGTCCCGGGGAGCTGTTTTTT. This sequence joins TRBV6-2 or TRBV6-3 and TRBJ2-2; D might be TRBD1 or TRBD2, each matching 5 bases. The CDR3 length is 15 residues. V was shortened by 6 bases and J by 6 bases, with 17 bases between the two germline ends. CDR1 MNHEY and CDR2 SVGEGT come from the germline V gene.

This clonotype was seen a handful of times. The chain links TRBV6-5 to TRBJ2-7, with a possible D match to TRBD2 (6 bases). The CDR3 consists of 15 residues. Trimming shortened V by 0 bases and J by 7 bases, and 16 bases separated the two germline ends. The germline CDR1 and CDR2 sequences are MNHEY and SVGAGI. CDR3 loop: CASSYSIGGAREQYF. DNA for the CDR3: TGTGCCAGCAGTTACTCGATCGGCGGGGCGCGGGAGCAGTACTTC.

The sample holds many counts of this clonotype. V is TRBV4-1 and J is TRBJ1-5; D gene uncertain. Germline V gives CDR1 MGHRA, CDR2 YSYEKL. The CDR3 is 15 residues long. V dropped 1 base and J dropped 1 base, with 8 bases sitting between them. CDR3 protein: CASSQVLDSNQPQHF. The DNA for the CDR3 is TGCGCCAGCAGCCAAGTTTTGGACAGCAATCAGCCCCAGCATTTT.

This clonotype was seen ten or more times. The CDR3 loop reads CATQQGLLNTEAFF. The CDR3 DNA sequence: TGTGCCACCCAGCAGGGTTTGTTGAACACTGAAGCTTTCTTT. The chain joins TRBV15 to TRBJ1-1; possible D gene TRBD1, 5 bases. V was cut by 8 bases and J by 0 bases, with 13 bases left in between. Germline V gene data show CDR1 as LNHNV and CDR2 as YYDKDF (reference sequence). The CDR3 covers 14 residues.

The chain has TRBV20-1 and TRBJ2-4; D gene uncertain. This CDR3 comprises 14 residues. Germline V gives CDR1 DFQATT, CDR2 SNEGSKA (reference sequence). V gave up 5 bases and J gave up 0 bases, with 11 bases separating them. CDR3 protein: CSAGVAKAKNIQYF. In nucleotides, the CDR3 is TGCAGTGCTGGGGTGGCCAAAGCCAAAAACATTCAGTACTTC.

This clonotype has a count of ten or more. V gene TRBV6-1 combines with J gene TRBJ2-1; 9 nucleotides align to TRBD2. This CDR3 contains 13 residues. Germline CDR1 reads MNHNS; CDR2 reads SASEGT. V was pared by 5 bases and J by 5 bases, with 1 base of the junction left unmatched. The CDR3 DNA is TGTGCCAGCAGTATAGCGGGAGACAATGAGCAGTTCTTC. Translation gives CASSIAGDNEQFF.

CDR3 loop: CASSLEWFGGYFYEQYF. In DNA, the CDR3 is TGTGCCAGCAGTTTAGAGTGGTTTGGCGGCTATTTTTACGAGCAGTACTTC. The rearrangement uses TRBV27 and TRBJ2-7; D gene unclear. The CDR3 is made up of 17 amino acids. Germline CDR1 reads MNHEY; CDR2 reads SMNVEV (reference sequence). V lost 2 bases and J 4 bases, leaving 21 bases between the germline ends.

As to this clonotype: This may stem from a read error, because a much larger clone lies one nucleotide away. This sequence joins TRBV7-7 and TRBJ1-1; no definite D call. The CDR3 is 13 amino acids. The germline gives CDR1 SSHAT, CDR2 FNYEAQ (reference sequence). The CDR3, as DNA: TGTGCCGGCAGCTTAGCGGCGAACACTGAAGCTTTCTTT. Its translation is CAGSLAANTEAFF.

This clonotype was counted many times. This CDR3 is CASSKERTDSYNEQFF. In DNA, the CDR3 is TGTGCCAGCAGCAAAGAAAGGACAGACTCCTACAATGAGCAGTTCTTC. This chain links TRBV21-1 with TRBJ2-1; the table's D call, TRBD1, has no DNA check behind it. TRBV21-1 is described as a pseudogene. CDR3 size: 16 residues.

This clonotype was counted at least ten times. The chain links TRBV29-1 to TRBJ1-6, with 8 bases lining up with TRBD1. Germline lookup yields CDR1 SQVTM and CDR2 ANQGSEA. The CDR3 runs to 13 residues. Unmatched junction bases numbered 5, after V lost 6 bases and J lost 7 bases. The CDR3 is CSVGQGVNSPLHF. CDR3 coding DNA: TGCAGCGTAGGACAGGGAGTCAATTCACCCCTCCACTTT.

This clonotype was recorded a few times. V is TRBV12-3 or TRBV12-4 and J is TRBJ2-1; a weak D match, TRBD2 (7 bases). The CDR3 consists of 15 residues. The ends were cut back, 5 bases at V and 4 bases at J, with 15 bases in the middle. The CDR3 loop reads CASSPGRGPYNEQFF. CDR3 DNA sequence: TGTGCCAGCAGTCCAGGGCGGGGGCCATACAATGAGCAGTTCTTC.